These 7 T cell receptor beta chains originate from one sample sequenced in a study of T cell responses to AZD1222 COVID-19 vaccine (dated by TCRdb to about 2021). The time point label, read with the paper, signifies: baseline before first vaccination. The method behind the library was the immunoSEQ multiplex PCR assay. The source is immuneACCESS, and TCRdb retained only in-frame sequences with V and J called. Part of the clones is not carried over; for the studies checked, unresolved V genes explain less than half of this, and the remainder is unexplained. Recorded for this sample are approximately 85,000 clones; approximately 87% of them occurred a single time. The ten most abundant clones make up approximately 7% of the sample. The sequencing here drew on peripheral blood, taken on day 0 of AZD1222 vaccination. Source of these receptors: an adult in good health.

V gene TRBV18 combines with J gene TRBJ1-3; tentative D call: TRBD1 (5 bases). Germline V gives CDR1 KGHSH, CDR2 LQKENI. The CDR3 length is 15 residues. Trimming pared 1 base from V and 2 bases from J, leaving 9 bases between. This chain's CDR3 is CASSPQGTAGNTIYF. CDR3 nucleotide sequence: TGTGCCAGCTCACCACAGGGGACGGCTGGAAACACCATATATTTT.

The rearrangement uses TRBV9 and TRBJ2-3; maybe TRBD2 (6 bases). CDR1 and CDR2 from the germline V gene are SGDLS and YYNGEE. The germline V and J ends were trimmed by 0 bases and 2 bases, with 13 bases remaining between them. This CDR3 has 16 residues. CDR3 region: CASSVGSSDYTDTQYF. Written as DNA, the CDR3 is TGTGCCAGCAGCGTAGGTTCTAGCGACTACACAGATACGCAGTATTTT.

For this clone: One end of the junction is discordant with germline, which a read error may explain. The V gene is TRBV19, the J gene TRBJ1-3, with D possibly being TRBD1 (5 bases). Germline V lookup: CDR1 LNHDA, CDR2 SQIVND (reference sequence). This CDR3 comprises 16 residues. The CDR3 nucleotides read TGTGCTAGTAGTCAAGACTCCACAGGCTCTGGAAACACCATATATTTT. Translating it yields CASSQDSTGSGNTIYF.

The chain joins TRBV20-1 to TRBJ1-6, with D uncertain. This CDR3 comprises 11 residues. Looked up from germline, CDR1 is DFQATT and CDR2 is SNEGSKA (reference sequence). The ends were cut back, 4 bases at V and 8 bases at J, with 6 bases in the middle. The chain's CDR3 is CSATGDSPLHF. CDR3 bases: TGCAGTGCTACGGGAGATTCACCCCTCCACTTT.

This chain uses TRBV28 with TRBJ2-1; D is perhaps TRBD2 (5 bases). The CDR3 runs 16 residues. Germline CDR1 and CDR2: MDHEN and SYDVKM. The V end lost 5 bases, the J end lost 7 bases, and 21 bases lay between the germline ends. The chain's CDR3 is CASSPQRRSPYNEQFF. For the CDR3, the DNA is TGTGCCAGCAGTCCCCAGCGGAGATCCCCTTATAATGAGCAGTTCTTC.

The V call is TRBV28, the J call TRBJ2-7; D tentatively fits TRBD1 or TRBD2 (5 bases each). Germline CDR1 MDHEN, CDR2 SYDVKM. This CDR3 is 13 amino acids long. V was trimmed by 5 bases and J by 3 bases, leaving 11 bases between them. The DNA for the CDR3 is TGTGCCAGCAGTGTGGGACCGATCTACGAGCAGTACTTC. This gives the protein CASSVGPIYEQYF.

The V and J genes are TRBV18 and TRBJ2-5; D unresolved. The CDR3 covers 14 residues. The germline V gene encodes CDR1 KGHSH and CDR2 LQKENI. Trimming removed 0 bases at V and 10 bases at J, with 15 bases between. The CDR3 spells CASSPPSPSKGQYF. CDR3 coding DNA: TGTGCCAGCTCACCACCCTCACCGAGTAAAGGCCAGTACTTC. The full variable domain, with the rest looked up from reference TRBV18 and TRBJ2-5, is NAGVMQNPRHLVRRRGQEARLRCSPMKGHSHVYWYRQLPEEGLKFMVYLQKENIIDESGMPKERFSAEFPKEGPSILRIQQVVRGDSAAYFCASSPPSPSKGQYFGPGTRLLVL.